These T cell receptor beta chains were read from a single sample in a study of blood T cell repertoires in COVID-19. Measured with immunoSEQ multiplex PCR; TCRdb has only the in-frame clones, and not every one. In the table there are 200,000 to 250,000 clones, roughly 90% of which are singletons. Sequenced material: PBMCs or T cells enriched from blood (not recorded which). These receptors were collected from a woman under 40 who had recovered from COVID-19. CDR3s include the opening cysteine and the closing phenylalanine or tryptophan. Each record gives: J gene, clone size, D gene, V gene, CDR3 protein, CDR3 DNA. D genes are given only for firm matches. Clone size, where shown, is once, few, many, or a class for clones that have expanded.

TRBJ1-1,NA,TRBD1,TRBV4-3,CASSQADRGPEAFF,TGCGCCAGCAGCCAAGCGGACAGGGGACCTGAAGCTTTCTTT
TRBJ2-7,NA,NA,TRBV4-1,CASSQVQGTSYEQYF,TGCGCCAGCAGCCAAGTGCAGGGTACTTCCTACGAGCAGTACTTC
TRBJ2-3,NA,NA,TRBV5-4,CASSTSRTDTQYF,TGTGCCAGCAGCACTAGCAGGACAGATACGCAGTATTTT
TRBJ2-7,once,TRBD2,TRBV11-3,CASSLGVGGGTYEQYF,TGTGCCAGCAGCTTAGGGGTTGGCGGGGGGACCTACGAGCAGTACTTC
TRBJ1-2,NA,NA,TRBV6-5,CASSTGLEGYTF,TGTGCCAGCAGCACAGGGTTAGAAGGCTACACCTTC
TRBJ1-1,NA,NA,TRBV7-9,CASSLGTGETEAFF,TGTGCCAGCAGCCTTGGGACGGGGGAGACTGAAGCTTTCTTT
TRBJ2-7,once,TRBD1,TRBV19,CANPGQWNEQYF,TGTGCCAATCCGGGACAGTGGAACGAGCAGTACTTC
TRBJ2-3,NA,TRBD1,TRBV4-1,CASSRRTGESADTQYF,TGCGCCAGCAGCCGGAGGACAGGGGAGTCGGCAGATACGCAGTATTTT
TRBJ1-1,NA,NA,TRBV7-6,CASSLAGRGIRNTEAFF,TGTGCCAGCAGCTTAGCAGGGAGGGGGATTCGGAACACTGAAGCTTTCTTT
TRBJ2-2,once,TRBD2,TRBV7-3,CASSLPGLAGRNTGELFF,TGTGCCAGCAGCTTGCCGGGACTAGCGGGGCGAAACACCGGGGAGCTGTTTTTT
TRBJ2-2,NA,NA,TRBV19,CASKQAANTGELFF,TGTGCCAGTAAACAGGCCGCGAACACCGGGGAGCTGTTTTTT